A single T cell receptor (beta chain) is shown here with its context. Antigen: not known. The entry originates in a study of naive CD8 T cells in extremely preterm neonates. Findings and caveats of the study: CDR3 nucleotide sharing was approximately 2.9% in preterm, 0.3% to 0.45% term, approximately 0.028% children, around 0.01% adults.

The table came from immunoSEQ multiplex PCR; TCRdb's copy has only in-frame clones and leaves some out. Among over 6,500 clones listed, 95% to 98% were seen once. Sorted cells: live naive CD8+ T cells, CD45RA+CCR7+, Annexin V-negative. Germline V CDR1 and CDR2: MNHNS, SASEGT. V dropped 3 bases and J dropped 4; count of bases not matched to a gene: 6. This CDR3 has 15 residues. The rearrangement uses TRBV6-1 and TRBJ2-7; 10 bases align to TRBD2. The sample was naive CD8+ T cells from blood. The sequence derives from a human donor in good health. The CDR3 DNA is TGTGCCAGCAGTGACCGTACTAGCGGGATTTACGAGCAGTACTTC. Translating it yields CASSDRTSGIYEQYF.